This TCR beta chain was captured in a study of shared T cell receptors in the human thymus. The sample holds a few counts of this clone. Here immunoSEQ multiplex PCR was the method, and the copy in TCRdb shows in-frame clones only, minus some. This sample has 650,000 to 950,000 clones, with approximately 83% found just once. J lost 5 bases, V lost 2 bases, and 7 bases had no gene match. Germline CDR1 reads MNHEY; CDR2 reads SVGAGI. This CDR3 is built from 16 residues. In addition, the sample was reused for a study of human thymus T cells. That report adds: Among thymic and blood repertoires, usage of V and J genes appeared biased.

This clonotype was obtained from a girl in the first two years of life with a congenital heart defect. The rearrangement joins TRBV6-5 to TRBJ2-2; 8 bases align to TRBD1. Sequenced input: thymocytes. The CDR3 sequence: CASSYRGRGRTGELFF. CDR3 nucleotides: TGTGCCAGCAGTTACCGTGGCAGGGGGCGGACCGGGGAGCTGTTTTTT.